These T cell receptor beta chains were read from a single sample in a study of breast tumors, draining lymph nodes, adjacent tissues. TCRdb itself ran the multiplex PCR reads through MiXCR, one entry per CDR3 protein. This sample carries 130,000 or so distinct CDR3 sequences, around 20% of them seen once, and the ten largest clones take 2.2%. Sample: axillary lymph node tissue. The receptors here all came from a female donor with breast cancer. Some clones in this sample may be carry-over from other donors' samples. CDR3s include the opening cysteine and the closing phenylalanine or tryptophan. Fields, in order: clone size, J gene, D gene, V gene, CDR3 protein, CDR3 DNA. A D gene is named only where the DNA matches it firmly. Clone size is given for some rows only: seen once, a few or many times, or a class if the clone is expanded.

size: many
J: TRBJ2-5
D: TRBD2
V: TRBV7-2
CDR3: CASSKGLAGGGETQYF
DNA: TGTGCCAGCAGCAAGGGGCTAGCGGGAGGCGGAGAGACCCAGTACTTC

size: many
J: TRBJ1-4
D: NA
V: TRBV29-1
CDR3: CSAGSTNEKLFF
DNA: TGCAGCGCGGGGAGTACGAATGAAAAACTGTTTTTT

size: many
J: TRBJ2-7
D: TRBD1
V: TRBV12-3/TRBV12-4
CDR3: CASSSGTVVEQYF
DNA: TGTGCCAGCAGTTCTGGGACAGTGGTCGAGCAGTACTTC

size: many
J: TRBJ2-7
D: NA
V: TRBV30
CDR3: CAWSRVPLEQYF
DNA: TGTGCCTGGAGTAGGGTACCCCTCGAGCAGTACTTC

size: many
J: TRBJ2-7
D: TRBD1
V: TRBV12-3/TRBV12-4
CDR3: CASSESKGGTGSYEQYF
DNA: TGTGCCAGCAGTGAAAGTAAGGGCGGGACAGGAAGCTACGAGCAGTACTTC

size: many
J: TRBJ2-1
D: NA
V: TRBV24-1
CDR3: CATSDSDGKTYNEQFF
DNA: TGTGCCACCAGTGATTCTGACGGCAAAACCTACAATGAGCAGTTCTTC

size: many
J: TRBJ1-2
D: NA
V: TRBV20-1
CDR3: CSASPGNYGYTF
DNA: TGCAGTGCTAGTCCGGGAAACTATGGCTACACCTTC

size: many
J: TRBJ1-5
D: NA
V: TRBV6-1
CDR3: CASKQAGPQHF
DNA: TGTGCCAGCAAACAGGCTGGGCCCCAGCATTTT

size: many
J: TRBJ2-1
D: NA
V: TRBV20-1
CDR3: CSARWGSGQSLYEQFF
DNA: TGCAGTGCTAGATGGGGGAGCGGGCAGAGTCTATATGAGCAGTTCTTC

size: many
J: TRBJ2-7
D: NA
V: TRBV5-1
CDR3: CASSPGSHWYEQYF
DNA: TGCGCCAGCAGCCCCGGTTCCCATTGGTACGAGCAGTACTTC

size: many
J: TRBJ2-3
D: TRBD1
V: TRBV5-1
CDR3: CASSLVTGGAVDTQYF
DNA: TGCGCCAGCAGCTTGGTTACAGGGGGCGCGGTAGATACGCAGTATTTT

size: many
J: TRBJ2-7
D: NA
V: TRBV24-1
CDR3: CATSTSRGTYEQYF
DNA: TGTGCCACCAGTACATCCCGGGGGACCTACGAGCAGTACTTC

size: many
J: TRBJ2-1
D: TRBD2
V: TRBV9
CDR3: CASSVVGTSYNEQFF
DNA: TGTGCCAGCAGCGTAGTCGGGACTAGTTATAATGAGCAGTTCTTC

size: many
J: TRBJ1-2
D: NA
V: TRBV24-1
CDR3: CATSDPSGYTF
DNA: TGTGCCACCAGTGACCCCTCAGGCTACACCTTC

size: many
J: TRBJ1-3
D: NA
V: TRBV18
CDR3: CASSPETLDTIYF
DNA: TGTGCCAGCTCACCCGAAACCCTAGACACCATATATTTT

size: many
J: TRBJ2-5
D: TRBD1
V: TRBV7-9
CDR3: CASSPGQAQETQYF
DNA: TGTGCCAGCAGCCCCGGACAGGCTCAAGAGACCCAGTACTTC

size: many
J: TRBJ1-2
D: TRBD1
V: TRBV12-3/TRBV12-4
CDR3: CASKSNRGHNYGYTF
DNA: TGTGCCAGCAAATCAAACAGGGGGCATAACTATGGCTACACCTTC

size: many
J: TRBJ1-3
D: NA
V: TRBV20-1
CDR3: CSAKTGSGNTIYF
DNA: TGCAGTGCCAAAACTGGCTCCGGAAACACCATATATTTT

size: many
J: TRBJ2-7
D: NA
V: TRBV18
CDR3: CASSPGDTSYEQYF
DNA: TGTGCCAGCTCACCCGGGGACACCTCCTACGAGCAGTACTTC

size: many
J: TRBJ1-2
D: TRBD1
V: TRBV5-1
CDR3: CASSLGRGGQGPYGYTF
DNA: TGCGCCAGCAGCTTGGGGCGGGGTGGACAGGGCCCCTATGGCTACACCTTC

size: many
J: TRBJ1-5
D: NA
V: TRBV20-1
CDR3: CSASMGGGSFSNQPQHF
DNA: TGCAGTGCCTCGATGGGTGGGGGCTCCTTTAGCAATCAGCCCCAGCATTTT

size: many
J: TRBJ2-7
D: TRBD1
V: TRBV5-4
CDR3: CASSLETGATEQYF
DNA: TGTGCCAGCAGCTTGGAAACAGGGGCCACCGAGCAGTACTTC

size: NA
J: TRBJ2-7
D: NA
V: TRBV20-1
CDR3: CSARDASYEQYF
DNA: TGCAGTGCTCGGGACGCCAGCTACGAGCAGTACTTC

size: many
J: TRBJ2-7
D: TRBD2
V: TRBV14
CDR3: CASSRIAGGLDEQYF
DNA: TGTGCCAGCAGCCGAATAGCGGGAGGGCTCGACGAGCAGTACTTC

size: NA
J: TRBJ2-3
D: TRBD2
V: TRBV6-1
CDR3: CASSYGLAGVTDTQYF
DNA: TGTGCCAGCAGTTATGGACTAGCGGGAGTCACAGATACGCAGTATTTT

size: many
J: TRBJ2-7
D: TRBD1
V: TRBV9
CDR3: CASGQGGYEQYF
DNA: TGTGCCAGCGGACAGGGAGGTTACGAGCAGTACTTC

size: many
J: TRBJ2-1
D: TRBD2
V: TRBV10-3
CDR3: CAISEGSSGTTLYNEQFF
DNA: TGTGCCATCAGTGAGGGTTCTAGCGGGACCACCCTCTACAATGAGCAGTTCTTC

size: few
J: TRBJ1-4
D: NA
V: TRBV5-8
CDR3: CASSLRVNEKLFF
DNA: TGTGCCAGCAGCTTGAGGGTTAATGAAAAACTGTTTTTT

size: many
J: TRBJ2-5
D: TRBD1
V: TRBV5-5
CDR3: CASRSGQERQETQYF
DNA: TGTGCCAGCAGATCAGGACAGGAACGACAAGAGACCCAGTACTTC

size: many
J: TRBJ2-1
D: NA
V: TRBV13
CDR3: CASSLGRDKQFF
DNA: TGTGCCAGCAGCTTAGGACGGGACAAGCAGTTCTTC

size: many
J: TRBJ1-2
D: TRBD1
V: TRBV12-3/TRBV12-4
CDR3: CASSFGRSGQGGYTF
DNA: TGTGCCAGCAGTTTTGGCCGCTCGGGACAGGGAGGCTACACCTTC

size: many
J: TRBJ2-3
D: TRBD2
V: TRBV5-1
CDR3: CASSYTGTSGSGGSTDTQYF
DNA: TGCGCCAGCAGCTACACCGGGACTAGCGGGAGTGGGGGGAGCACAGATACGCAGTATTTT

size: NA
J: TRBJ2-5
D: NA
V: TRBV27
CDR3: CASTQWGDSQETQCF
DNA: TGTGCCAGCACCCAATGGGGGGACAGCCAAGAGACCCAGTGCTTC

size: many
J: TRBJ2-7
D: NA
V: TRBV11-2
CDR3: CASSPLYSSYEQYF
DNA: TGTGCCAGCAGCCCGCTTTACAGTTCCTACGAGCAGTACTTC

size: many
J: TRBJ1-5
D: NA
V: TRBV6-5
CDR3: CAVSAGLYNQPQHF
DNA: TGTGCCGTAAGCGCGGGCCTTTACAATCAGCCCCAGCATTTT

size: many
J: TRBJ2-1
D: NA
V: TRBV7-3
CDR3: CASSLSVTGINEQFF
DNA: TGTGCCAGCAGCTTAAGTGTGACAGGCATCAATGAGCAGTTCTTC

size: many
J: TRBJ2-3
D: TRBD1
V: TRBV2
CDR3: CASSGTGTGSVADTQYF
DNA: TGTGCCAGCAGTGGAACCGGGACAGGGTCGGTCGCAGATACGCAGTATTTT

size: many
J: TRBJ1-2
D: TRBD1
V: TRBV20-1
CDR3: CSARGQGAALGSGYTF
DNA: TGCAGTGCGAGAGGCCAGGGGGCGGCCTTGGGTAGTGGCTACACCTTC

size: NA
J: TRBJ2-1
D: TRBD2
V: TRBV5-5
CDR3: CASSGRPSGRSCPGGNEQFF
DNA: TGTGCCAGCAGCGGACGCCCGTCGGGACGATCTTGCCCGGGAGGGAATGAGCAGTTCTTC

size: many
J: TRBJ2-7
D: NA
V: TRBV5-6
CDR3: CASSIPPGRHEQYF
DNA: TGTGCCAGCAGCATCCCCCCAGGGAGACACGAGCAGTACTTC

size: NA
J: TRBJ1-4
D: TRBD1
V: TRBV4-1
CDR3: CASSQSRTGNEKLFF
DNA: TGCGCCAGCAGCCAGTCAAGGACAGGGAATGAAAAACTGTTTTTT

size: many
J: TRBJ1-6
D: NA
V: TRBV4-1
CDR3: CASSQASSYNSPLHF
DNA: TGCGCCAGCAGCCAAGCGAGCTCCTATAATTCACCCCTCCACTTT

size: many
J: TRBJ2-7
D: NA
V: TRBV30
CDR3: CAWSLDWAYEQYF
DNA: TGTGCCTGGAGTCTAGACTGGGCCTACGAGCAGTACTTC

size: many
J: TRBJ2-7
D: TRBD2
V: TRBV27
CDR3: CASRAWGAGEQYF
DNA: TGTGCCAGCAGAGCATGGGGAGCGGGGGAGCAGTACTTC

size: many
J: TRBJ2-2
D: NA
V: TRBV19
CDR3: CASSGGAGRYTGELFF
DNA: TGTGCCAGTAGTGGGGGGGCGGGAAGGTACACCGGGGAGCTGTTTTTT

size: many
J: TRBJ1-5
D: TRBD1
V: TRBV20-1
CDR3: CSAKQGANQPQHF
DNA: TGCAGTGCTAAACAGGGGGCAAATCAGCCCCAGCATTTT

size: many
J: TRBJ1-5
D: NA
V: TRBV19
CDR3: CASSRGASNQPQHF
DNA: TGTGCCAGTAGTCGGGGGGCTAGCAATCAGCCCCAGCATTTT

size: once
J: TRBJ2-1
D: TRBD2
V: TRBV28
CDR3: CASSSYTSGGIDEQFF
DNA: TGTGCCAGCAGTTCCTATACTAGCGGGGGGATCGATGAGCAGTTCTTC

size: NA
J: TRBJ2-2
D: TRBD1
V: TRBV28
CDR3: CASSEDRGRTGELFF
DNA: TGTGCCAGCAGTGAGGACAGGGGGCGAACCGGGGAGCTGTTTTTT

size: many
J: TRBJ2-3
D: TRBD2
V: TRBV20-1
CDR3: CSATPYRGLAPADTQYF
DNA: TGCAGTGCTACCCCCTATAGGGGACTAGCCCCGGCAGATACGCAGTATTTT

size: many
J: TRBJ2-3
D: TRBD2
V: TRBV29-1
CDR3: CSVAERDTDTQYF
DNA: TGCAGCGTTGCGGAGCGGGACACAGATACGCAGTATTTT

size: many
J: TRBJ1-6
D: NA
V: TRBV6-6
CDR3: CASRVNSPLHF
DNA: TGTGCCAGCAGGGTTAATTCACCCCTCCACTTT

size: many
J: TRBJ2-7
D: NA
V: TRBV4-1
CDR3: CASSQRTENYEQYF
DNA: TGCGCCAGCAGCCAGAGAACAGAAAACTACGAGCAGTACTTC

size: many
J: TRBJ2-2
D: TRBD1
V: TRBV19
CDR3: CASAIGQGNGELFF
DNA: TGTGCCAGTGCTATCGGACAGGGCAACGGGGAGCTGTTTTTT

size: many
J: TRBJ2-7
D: TRBD2
V: TRBV7-9
CDR3: CASSSGGPGYEQYF
DNA: TGTGCCAGCAGCTCGGGGGGGCCGGGGTACGAGCAGTACTTC

size: many
J: TRBJ1-2
D: TRBD1
V: TRBV4-1
CDR3: CASSLPGTDYGYTF
DNA: TGCGCCAGCAGCCTTCCCGGGACAGACTATGGCTACACCTTC

size: many
J: TRBJ2-1
D: TRBD2
V: TRBV15
CDR3: CATSIMAGGYNEQFF
DNA: TGTGCCACCAGCATAATGGCGGGAGGCTACAATGAGCAGTTCTTC

size: many
J: TRBJ2-5
D: NA
V: TRBV9
CDR3: CASSPGQSETQYF
DNA: TGTGCCAGCAGCCCAGGACAATCAGAGACCCAGTACTTC

size: NA
J: TRBJ2-6
D: NA
V: TRBV28
CDR3: CASSTRGRPAAGANVLTF
DNA: TGTGCCAGCAGCACGCGTGGACGGCCTGCGGCTGGGGCCAACGTCCTGACTTTC